The 7 T cell receptor beta chains below come from one sample, sequenced in a study of response to subunit inactivated influenza vaccine. TCRdb called the RT-PCR reads again in MiXCR, with one record for every CDR3 protein. The sample consists of some 300,000 distinct CDR3 sequences, over 20% of them appearing once. The sample here was PBMCs from blood, taken 21 months after vaccination. These TCRs come from a man between 45 and 75 years old who received an inactivated influenza vaccine.

In its sample, this clonotype was seen a few times. This chain uses TRBV6-5 with TRBJ1-4, with 7 bases fitting TRBD1. The CDR3 has 15 residues. Germline V gene lookup returns CDR1 MNHEY and CDR2 SVGAGI. Trimming removed 2 bases from V and 7 bases from J; junction bases left unmatched: 7. CDR3 sequence reads: CASSYDWSGGEKLFF. The CDR3 coding sequence is TGTGCCAGCAGTTACGATTGGTCAGGGGGTGAAAAACTGTTTTTT.

This chain joins TRBV5-6 and TRBJ1-5, with a tentative D call TRBD1 (6 bases). The CDR3 contains 14 residues. CDR1 is SGHDT, CDR2 YYEEEE, per germline. The ends were cut back, 4 bases at V and 3 bases at J, with 11 bases in the middle. The DNA of the CDR3 is TGTGCCAGCAGCCGGGGGCGCTACAATCAGCCCCAGCATTTT. Protein: CASSRGRYNQPQHF.

As concerns this clonotype: At one end, the junction sequence differs from germline, possibly due to a read error. The chain uses TRBV5-1 and TRBJ2-5, with D unresolved. The CDR3 loop spans 15 amino acids. Per germline, CDR1 SGHRS and CDR2 YFSETQ. The CDR3 spells CAGSLVAASQETQYF. The CDR3 nucleotides read TGCGCCGGCAGCTTGGTTGCGGCTAGCCAAGAGACCCAGTACTTC.

There are a few counts of this clonotype. This chain links TRBV7-2 with TRBJ1-3, with D unresolved. V gave up 5 bases and J gave up 0 bases, with 14 bases separating them. CDR1 and CDR2 (germline): SGHTA, FQGNSA. The CDR3 is 16 residues long. The CDR3 sequence: CASSPLTVNSGNTIYF. The CDR3 DNA follows: TGTGCCAGCAGCCCCCTGACTGTCAACTCTGGAAACACCATATATTTT.

The rearrangement joins TRBV7-2 to TRBJ2-5, with TRBD2 matching over 11 bases. V was clipped by 5 bases and J by 5 bases; unmatched bases: 7. From germline, CDR1 is SGHTA and CDR2 FQGNSA. This CDR3 is 15 amino acids long. The CDR3 loop is CASSTGTSGYETQYF. DNA of the CDR3: TGTGCCAGCAGCACCGGGACTAGCGGCTACGAGACCCAGTACTTC.

In this sample, this clonotype turned up a few times. V and J are TRBV10-2 and TRBJ1-1, with D possibly matching TRBD1 (5 bases). CDR1 is WSHSY and CDR2 is SAAADI in the germline V gene. V shed 8 bases and J shed 6 bases, with 16 bases lying between them. There are 13 residues in the CDR3. The CDR3 nucleotides read TGCGCCAGCGGGGACTCCCCGTTCTCTGAAGCTTTCTTT. Protein sequence: CASGDSPFSEAFF.

V is TRBV5-1 and J is TRBJ2-5, with 7 bases identical to TRBD1. V trimming: 4 bases; J trimming: 1 base; junction bases outside the gene matches: 4. The CDR3 length is 14 residues. Looked up from germline, CDR1 is SGHRS and CDR2 is YFSETQ. Here the CDR3 reads CASSRDRVQETQYF. As DNA, the CDR3 is TGCGCCAGCAGCCGGGACAGAGTCCAAGAGACCCAGTACTTC. Full variable domain (missing parts from reference TRBV5-1 and TRBJ2-5): KAGVTQTPRYLIKTRGQQVTLSCSPISGHRSVSWYQQTPGQGLQFLFEYFSETQRNKGNFPGRFSGRQFSNSRSEMNVSTLELGDSALYLCASSRDRVQETQYFGPGTRLLVL.